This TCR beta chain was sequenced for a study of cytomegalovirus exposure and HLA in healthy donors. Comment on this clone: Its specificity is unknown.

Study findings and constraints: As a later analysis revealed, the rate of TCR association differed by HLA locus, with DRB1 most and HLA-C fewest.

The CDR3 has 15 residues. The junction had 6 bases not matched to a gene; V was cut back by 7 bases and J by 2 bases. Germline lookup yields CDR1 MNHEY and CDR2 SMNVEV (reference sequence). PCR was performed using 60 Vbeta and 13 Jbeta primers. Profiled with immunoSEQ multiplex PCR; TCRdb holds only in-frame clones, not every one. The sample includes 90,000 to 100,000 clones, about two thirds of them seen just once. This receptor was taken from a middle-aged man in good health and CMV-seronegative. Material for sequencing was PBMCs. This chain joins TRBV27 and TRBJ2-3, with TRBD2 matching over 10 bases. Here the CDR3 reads CASTISGGYTDTQYF. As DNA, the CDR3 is TGTGCCAGCACCATTAGCGGGGGGTACACAGATACGCAGTATTTT.